These T cell receptor beta chains were read from a single sample in a study of shared clonotypes between healthy human individuals. Sequencing was performed with immunoSEQ multiplex PCR; in TCRdb, only in-frame clones are kept and a portion is missing. The sample contains more than 400,000 clones, about 96% of which appear only once. The sequenced sample was naive CD4+ T cells sorted from blood. The source is a woman between 25 and 40 years old in good health. CDR3s include the opening cysteine and the closing phenylalanine or tryptophan. Clone size is shown for a subset of rows, as once, few, many or a class of expanded clone.

TRBV19	TRBJ2-3	-	CASSIAEPDTQYF
TRBV10-1	TRBJ2-1	-	CASTDRNSGSEQFF
TRBV28	TRBJ2-7	-	CASSLGSGSLDEQYF
TRBV19	TRBJ1-5	-	CACTSTYRAAPGPQHF
TRBV29-1	TRBJ2-5	-	CSVAVAGGRETQYF
TRBV7-9	TRBJ1-6	-	CASSLGQGNPLHF
TRBV4-1	TRBJ2-1	-	CASSAPRDRGTYNEQFF
TRBV15	TRBJ1-2	-	CATSRVQGFNGYTF
TRBV6-6	TRBJ1-1	-	CASSYGDSQDTEAFF
TRBV7-7	TRBJ2-1	once	CASSLYGPGTSGWKFDEQFF
TRBV5-4	TRBJ2-6	-	CASSLGMYGAGANVLTF
TRBV5-8	TRBJ2-3	-	CASSLATGGDTQYF
TRBV6-6	TRBJ2-1	-	CASSYPSGRRNEQFF
TRBV6-6	TRBJ2-7	-	CASSYGGSGGSEQYF
TRBV30	TRBJ1-1	-	CAWVDSRHTEAFF
TRBV2	TRBJ2-5	-	CASSGAGNQETQYF
TRBV7-8	TRBJ2-6	-	CASSASTRDRGPGANVLTF
TRBV30	TRBJ1-4	-	CAWSVRGEKLFF
TRBV19	TRBJ2-2	-	CASRWGVTGELFF
TRBV5-1	TRBJ1-2	-	CASSSPGQGLNYGYTF
TRBV5-1	TRBJ2-1	-	CASSLLAGVGNEQFF
TRBV19	TRBJ2-5	-	CASSEQGETQYF
TRBV4-1	TRBJ1-2	few	CASRDSVGGYTF
TRBV19	TRBJ1-5	-	CASSIAGGQPQHF
TRBV18	TRBJ2-2	-	CASSPLDTGELFF
TRBV28	TRBJ1-5	-	CASSLPWTENQPQHF
TRBV18	TRBJ2-3	once	CASSPRQGPQDTQYF
TRBV6-6	TRBJ1-2	-	CASTDHPLTVGYTF
TRBV15	TRBJ2-2	-	CATSRRTGGNTGELFF
TRBV19	TRBJ2-7	-	CASSRDLGGEQYF
TRBV29-1	TRBJ2-5	-	CSVSREGTQYF
TRBV4-1	TRBJ1-1	-	CASSQASTATEAFF
TRBV18	TRBJ2-7	-	CASSPPEDSGRKYF
TRBV5-8	TRBJ2-7	-	CASSLHRNLEQYF
TRBV4-1	TRBJ2-6	-	CASSQGPGLGANVLTF
TRBV28	TRBJ2-7	-	CASRTGTPAYEQYF
TRBV5-8	TRBJ2-2	-	CASISGTGPTGELFF
TRBV10-3	TRBJ1-1	-	CAISHPLNRGGNTEAFF
TRBV28	TRBJ2-7	-	CASSPPPDSYEQYF
TRBV5-1	TRBJ2-3	-	CASSLGVAGVDTQYF